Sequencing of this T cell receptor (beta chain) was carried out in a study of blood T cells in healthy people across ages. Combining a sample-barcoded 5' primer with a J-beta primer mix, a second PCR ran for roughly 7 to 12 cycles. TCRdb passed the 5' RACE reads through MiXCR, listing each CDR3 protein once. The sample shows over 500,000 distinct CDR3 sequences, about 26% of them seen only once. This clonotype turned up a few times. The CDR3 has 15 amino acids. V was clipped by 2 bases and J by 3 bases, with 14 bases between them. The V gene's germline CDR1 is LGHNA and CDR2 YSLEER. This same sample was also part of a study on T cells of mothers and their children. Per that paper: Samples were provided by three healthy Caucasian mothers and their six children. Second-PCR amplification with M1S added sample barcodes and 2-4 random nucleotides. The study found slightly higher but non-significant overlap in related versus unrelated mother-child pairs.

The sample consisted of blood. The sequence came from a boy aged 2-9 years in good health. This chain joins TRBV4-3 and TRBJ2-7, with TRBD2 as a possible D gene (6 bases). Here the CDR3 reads CASSQRKGRNYEQYF. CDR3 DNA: TGCGCCAGCAGCCAACGGAAGGGGAGGAACTACGAGCAGTACTTC.